This TCR beta chain stems from a study of blood T cell repertoires in COVID-19. In the study overall: The United States, Italy and Spain supplied acute and convalescent COVID-19 samples. Sources were T cells, B-cell-depleted T cells, or PBMCs; the material itself was cDNA or gDNA.

Per the authors' pipeline: The authors estimated nucleated cell counts from reference gene primer amplification. Data came from immunoSEQ multiplex PCR; TCRdb stores just in-frame clones and leaves some out. V and J calls plus clone size are reproduced from that table; the DNA served to infer D and trimming. The sample shows more than 80,000 clones, approximately 70% of them seen only once. V was trimmed by 5 bases and J by 0 bases, leaving 10 bases between them. The CDR3 has 14 amino acids. In germline, CDR1 is SGHNT, CDR2 YENEEA. The source material was peripheral blood. The chain joins TRBV11-3 to TRBJ2-5; a possible D gene is TRBD1 (5 bases). The sequence came from a woman aged 55 to 70 in a cohort sampled during active or convalescent COVID-19. The CDR3 region has the DNA TGTGCCAGCAGCCCAGGACAAAACCAAGAGACCCAGTACTTC. Encoded protein: CASSPGQNQETQYF. The whole variable domain, filled in from reference TRBV11-3 and TRBJ2-5, reads EAGVVQSPRYKIIEKKQPVAFWCNPISGHNTLYWYLQNLGQGPELLIRYENEEAVDDSQLPKDRFSAERLKGVDSTLKIQPAELGDSAVYLCASSPGQNQETQYFGPGTRLLVL.